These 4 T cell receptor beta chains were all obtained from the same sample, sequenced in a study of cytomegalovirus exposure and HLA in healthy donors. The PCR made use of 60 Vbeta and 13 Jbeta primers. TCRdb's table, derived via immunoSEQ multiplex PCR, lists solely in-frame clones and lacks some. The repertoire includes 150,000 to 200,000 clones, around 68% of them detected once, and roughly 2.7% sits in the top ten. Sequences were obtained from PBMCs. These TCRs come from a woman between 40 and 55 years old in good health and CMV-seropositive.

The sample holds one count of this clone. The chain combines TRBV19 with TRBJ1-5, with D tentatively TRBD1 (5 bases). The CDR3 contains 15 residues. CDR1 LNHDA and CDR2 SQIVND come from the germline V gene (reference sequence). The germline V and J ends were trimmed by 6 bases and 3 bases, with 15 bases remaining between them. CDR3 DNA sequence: TGTGCCAGTAGAATGTGGAGCAGGGACAATCAGCCCCAGCATTTT. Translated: CASRMWSRDNQPQHF.

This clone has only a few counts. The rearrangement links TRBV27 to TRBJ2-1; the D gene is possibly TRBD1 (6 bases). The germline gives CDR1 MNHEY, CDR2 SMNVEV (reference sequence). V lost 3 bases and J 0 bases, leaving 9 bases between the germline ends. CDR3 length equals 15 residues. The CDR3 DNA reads TGTGCCAGCAGTTTGGGGGCGGTCTCCTACAATGAGCAGTTCTTC. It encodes CASSLGAVSYNEQFF.

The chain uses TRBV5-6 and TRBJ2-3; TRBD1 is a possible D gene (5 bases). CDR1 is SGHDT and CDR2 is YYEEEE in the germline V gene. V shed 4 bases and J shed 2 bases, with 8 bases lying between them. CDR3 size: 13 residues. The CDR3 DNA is TGTGCCAGCAGCCAGGACAACACAGATACGCAGTATTTT. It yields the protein CASSQDNTDTQYF.

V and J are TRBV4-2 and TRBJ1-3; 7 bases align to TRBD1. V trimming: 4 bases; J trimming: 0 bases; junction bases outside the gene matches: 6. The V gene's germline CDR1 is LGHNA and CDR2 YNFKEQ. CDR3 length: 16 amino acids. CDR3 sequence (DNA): TGTGCCAGCAGCCTTCCTGGACAGGTCTCTGGAAACACCATATATTTT. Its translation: CASSLPGQVSGNTIYF.